Listed below are T cell receptor beta chains from one sample, sequenced in a study of breast tumors, draining lymph nodes, adjacent tissues. TCRdb reprocessed the multiplex PCR reads with MiXCR, giving one entry per CDR3 protein. The data contain fewer than 300,000 distinct CDR3 sequences, about a third of them singletons. The specimen sequenced was axillary lymph node tissue. These receptors all come from a female donor with breast cancer. Some clones in this sample may be carry-over from other donors' samples. Both conserved end residues are part of each CDR3. Each record gives: V gene, CDR3 protein.

V gene: TRBV2; CDR3 protein: CASTQDRAYYNEQFF
V gene: TRBV30; CDR3 protein: CAWSPLGPGHEAFF
V gene: TRBV15; CDR3 protein: CATRNLAGGPRDNEQFF
V gene: TRBV7-9; CDR3 protein: CASSLWSYTF
V gene: TRBV2; CDR3 protein: CASRAQGAHQETQYF
V gene: TRBV5-5; CDR3 protein: CASRPEGDYGYTF
V gene: TRBV28; CDR3 protein: CASSFTGSPNSPLHF
V gene: TRBV29-1; CDR3 protein: CSVPRGAGSNEQFF
V gene: TRBV14; CDR3 protein: CASSQSGPAREQPF
V gene: TRBV9; CDR3 protein: CASSVGPGSGNTIYF
V gene: TRBV5-1; CDR3 protein: CASSSLLRSSGRAYEQFF
V gene: TRBV4-2; CDR3 protein: CASSQVGSGARYEQYF
V gene: TRBV11-2; CDR3 protein: CASSLAGTAITEAFF
V gene: TRBV4-3; CDR3 protein: CASSQDTTNYEQYF
V gene: TRBV9; CDR3 protein: CASSPGLAGSGELFF
V gene: TRBV15; CDR3 protein: CATSRRGTSGQETQYF
V gene: TRBV5-8; CDR3 protein: CASSPPASGIGNEQFF
V gene: TRBV6-1; CDR3 protein: CASNPSQGNSPLHF
V gene: TRBV10-3; CDR3 protein: CAISERQGNYGYTF
V gene: TRBV11-3; CDR3 protein: CASSPRGGGTYEQYF
V gene: TRBV5-6; CDR3 protein: CASSPDRSYEQYF
V gene: TRBV12-3/TRBV12-4; CDR3 protein: CASSDPRASTDTQYF
V gene: TRBV20-1; CDR3 protein: CSATRDSSGANVLTF
V gene: TRBV29-1; CDR3 protein: CSPGTGNQPQHF
V gene: TRBV24-1; CDR3 protein: CATSSRMGHGYTF
V gene: TRBV27; CDR3 protein: CATTPWRGQVSNQPQHF
V gene: TRBV4-1; CDR3 protein: CASSQLAGGSSVTDTQYF